What follows describes a single TCR beta chain. This clonotype was detected only a few times. No cognate antigen has been identified for it. Base qualities are missing; no much larger clone stands one base away. The protocol used for the library was multiplex PCR. Sequencing instrument: Illumina HiSeq 4000. To build TCR beta libraries, CDR3 regions were amplified by Arm-PCR using iRepertoire HTBI primers. PCR products were gel purified before sequencing. Under the source paper's analysis protocol: Gene usage analysis of CDR3 amino acid clonotypes used the approximately 62 TRBV and 14 TRBJ segments found across samples. Filtered high-quality paired reads were merged into contigs using COPE and FqMerger. BLAST was used to align contigs to IMGT TRBV, TRBD and TRBJ reference genes, and CDR3 was defined according to IMGT. Clonotypes above 0.1% frequency were classified as highly expanded clones. Shannon entropy served as the measure of repertoire diversity, while the Gini coefficient captured V-J evenness. A clonotype was considered public if more than one individual shared it. TCRdb trimmed public reads at Q25 via fastp, called clones via MiXCR and kept in-frame beta chains. Every distinct CDR3 protein forms one entry, paired with its most common genes and DNA. These V and J calls originate from TCRdb's pipeline instead of the authors' own analysis. The sample profile shows 600,000 to 850,000 distinct CDR3 sequences; around 30% of them were found once. The ten largest clones capture 35% to 55% of the sample.

This entry is derived from a study of regulatory T cells in long-lasting Graves disease (TCRdb year 2021). Some background on the complete study: Persistent Graves' disease meant more than 5 years of antithyroid drug treatment with TSH receptor autoantibodies that stayed positive. A total of around 35 samples underwent TCR sequencing: roughly 13 from persistent and some 20 from newly diagnosed Graves' disease patients. Persistent Graves' disease patients were compared with newly diagnosed Graves' disease patients by peripheral blood TCR sequencing and RNA sequencing. The study was conducted in China and was registered as a clinical trial. In the clinical cohort, patients with persistent Graves' disease had used antithyroid drugs for an average of about 9.3 years.

CDR1 and CDR2 were assigned from the germline V gene (reference sequence) as LNHDA and SQIVND. Trimming takes 7 bases off V and 9 bases off J; junction bases not matched to a gene: 9. From the cysteine through the phenylalanine, the CDR3 covers 14 amino acids. The DNA shown is the 42-base CDR3, in frame from base 1. According to the study, the label for this sample's time point signals: persistent/refractory GD, antithyroid drugs over 5 years with positive TRAb. RNA was extracted from PBMCs in TRIzol for both TCR sequencing and RNA sequencing. The diagnosis of Graves' disease was made according to American Thyroid Association guidelines. Recruitment of patients was carried out at an endocrinology department in Xi'an, China. Each patient gave about 10 milliliters of peripheral blood, collected in an EDTA anticoagulant tube. Ficoll Paque Plus density gradient separation was used to isolate PBMCs, and no additional T cell sorting was done. RNA quality was checked with an Agilent 2100 Bioanalyzer and agarose gel, and concentration with a NanoDrop 2000.

Overall results and qualifications from the work: Preferential use of TRBV28, TRBJ1-2 and TRBJ2-5 was observed in persistent disease, whereas TRBV20-1 and TRBJ2-1 were favored in newly diagnosed disease. Only peripheral blood was studied, because thyroid tissue, the primary lesion, was inaccessible. More public clonotypes were shared among persistent patients (2,741) than among newly diagnosed patients (966). Sequencing and analysis were limited to the TCR beta chain. Persistent Graves' disease patients showed lower TCR Shannon entropy and fewer highly expanded clones than newly diagnosed patients, suggesting clonal expansion. As a limitation, the authors acknowledged that the small sample size may reduce accuracy.

The TCR originated in a female donor with Graves disease. The rearranged segments are TRBV19 and TRBJ2-2; TRBD1 agrees with 9 junctional bases. Sequenced here: peripheral blood mononuclear cells (PBMCs), sampled when the disease was refractory, from a patient treated with antithyroid drugs. The nucleotide sequence reads TGTGCCAGTAAACAGGGGGCGGGAACCAGGGAGCTGTTTTTT. This codes for CASKQGAGTRELFF.